One sample yielded the 30 T cell receptor beta chains listed below, sequenced in a study of radiation and T cells in renal cell carcinoma. This sample's time point: blood 4 weeks post-SBRT, at nephrectomy. The treatment was: 15 Gy SBRT to primary tumor, nephrectomy 4 weeks later. Libraries were prepared by immunoSEQ multiplex PCR; TCRdb keeps only in-frame clonotypes and omits some of them. The sample comprises more than 120,000 clones, 70% to 90% of which are singletons, and around a sixth rests with the top ten. The specimen was blood, collected from a patient whose treatment included radiotherapy and nephrectomy. Source of these receptors: a woman between 50 and 59 years old with renal cell carcinoma.

The V gene is TRBV7-2, the J gene TRBJ2-7; no clear D gene. This CDR3 has 14 amino acids. CDR1 is SGHTA and CDR2 is FQGNSA in the germline V gene. Trimming left V 4 bases short and J 2 bases short, with 12 bases between. CDR3 in amino acids: CASSSGLKTYEQYF. The CDR3 DNA sequence: TGTGCCAGCAGCTCGGGCCTTAAGACCTACGAGCAGTACTTC.

This clone has a single count. V usage is TRBV9 and J usage is TRBJ2-6; tentatively, D is TRBD1 (6 bases). This CDR3 has 16 residues. Trimming pared 4 bases from V and 0 bases from J, leaving 11 bases between. CDR1 and CDR2 from the germline V gene are SGDLS and YYNGEE. The CDR3 spells CASSRTGLSGANVLTF. The DNA of the CDR3 is TGTGCCAGCAGCCGCACAGGGCTCTCTGGGGCCAACGTCCTGACTTTC.

V usage is TRBV4-1 and J usage is TRBJ1-1; TRBD1 agrees at 11 bases. The J segment lost 7 bases and the V segment lost 0 bases, leaving 7 bases of the junction unmatched. From germline, CDR1 is MGHRA and CDR2 YSYEKL. The CDR3 sequence is 16 residues long. The DNA of the CDR3 is TGCGCCAGCAGCCAAGAATCCCGGACAGGGGGCGGTGAAGCTTTCTTT. Translation gives CASSQESRTGGGEAFF.

The gene calls are TRBV5-1 and TRBJ2-1; D may be TRBD1 (6 bases). This CDR3 is 14 amino acids long. Germline V gene data show CDR1 as SGHRS and CDR2 as YFSETQ. V shed 7 bases and J shed 9 bases, with 20 bases lying between them. CDR3 loop: CASGFTGQSGEQFF. The CDR3, as DNA: TGCGCCAGCGGATTCACAGGACAGAGCGGTGAGCAGTTCTTC. Together with reference TRBV5-1 and TRBJ2-1, the CDR3 gives the full variable domain: KAGVTQTPRYLIKTRGQQVTLSCSPISGHRSVSWYQQTPGQGLQFLFEYFSETQRNKGNFPGRFSGRQFSNSRSEMNVSTLELGDSALYLCASGFTGQSGEQFFGPGTRLTVL.

This chain uses TRBV5-1 with TRBJ2-1, with 11 nucleotides matching TRBD2. CDR3 length equals 16 residues. The V segment lost 3 bases and the J segment 5 bases; nucleotides outside the gene matches: 7. Germline V gene data show CDR1 as SGHRS and CDR2 as YFSETQ. The CDR3 DNA reads TGCGCCAGCAGCTCTACTAGCGGGAGTTCCCACAATGAGCAGTTCTTC. Translation: CASSSTSGSSHNEQFF.

The gene calls are TRBV6-1 and TRBJ2-7; D ambiguous. Trimming took 4 bases from V and 3 from J, leaving 4 bases between them. The V gene's germline CDR1 is MNHNS and CDR2 SASEGT. CDR3 length: 11 residues. CDR3 coding DNA: TGTGCCAGCAGTGGAATCTACGAGCAGTACTTC. Its translation is CASSGIYEQYF.

This clone was picked up one time. The chain recombines TRBV7-2 with TRBJ1-2; 9 nucleotides align to TRBD1. The CDR3 is made up of 14 amino acids. Germline loops: CDR1 SGHTA, CDR2 FQGNSA. V was pared by 5 bases and J by 4 bases, with 5 bases of the junction left unmatched. CDR3: CASSEQGARYGYTF. In DNA form, the CDR3 reads TGTGCCAGCAGCGAACAGGGGGCGCGCTATGGCTACACCTTC.

This clone was recorded once. The chain recombines TRBV7-2 with TRBJ2-7; 13 bases are a match to TRBD2. Germline loops: CDR1 SGHTA, CDR2 FQGNSA. V shed 4 bases and J 1 base; nucleotides not matched to a gene: 1. The CDR3 covers 15 residues. The CDR3 nucleotides are TGTGCCAGCAGCTCGGGACTAGCGGGGTCCTACGAGCAGTACTTC. Amino acid sequence: CASSSGLAGSYEQYF.

CDR3 region: CAWSGQGFDTGELFF. The CDR3 DNA reads TGTGCCTGGAGTGGACAGGGGTTTGACACCGGGGAGCTGTTTTTT. The chain uses TRBV30 and TRBJ2-2; the match to TRBD1 covers 8 bases. Looked up from germline, CDR1 is GTSNPN and CDR2 is SVGIG (reference sequence). J lost 3 bases, V lost 1 base, and 4 bases had no gene match. The CDR3 is 15 residues long.

Comment on this clone: In the same sample, other DNA sequences code for this CDR3. The genes are TRBV11-2 and TRBJ1-1, with TRBD1 matching over 8 bases. The germline gives CDR1 SGHAT, CDR2 FQNNGV. The junction had 4 bases not matched to a gene; V was cut back by 5 bases and J by 2 bases. The CDR3 has 14 amino acids. This chain's CDR3 is CASSPGQGNTEAFF. The CDR3 DNA is TGTGCCAGCAGCCCCGGACAGGGCAACACTGAAGCTTTCTTT.

This clone was seen a handful of times. The chain has TRBV28 and TRBJ1-1; 7 positions match TRBD1. This CDR3 spans 13 amino acids. From germline, CDR1 is MDHEN and CDR2 SYDVKM. J lost 4 bases, V lost 6 bases, and 5 bases had no gene match. Here the CDR3 reads CASSPTGVTEAFF. In nucleotides, the CDR3 is TGTGCCAGCAGCCCCACAGGGGTCACTGAAGCTTTCTTT.

The chain couples TRBV5-1 to TRBJ1-3; D is unresolved. The germline V and J ends were trimmed by 2 bases and 5 bases, with 17 bases remaining between them. Germline V gene data show CDR1 as SGHRS and CDR2 as YFSETQ. The CDR3 covers 16 residues. The CDR3 DNA is TGCGCCAGCAGCTTTGACCCGACACCCCCGAGAAACACCATATATTTT. Translating gives CASSFDPTPPRNTIYF. Full variable domain (remainder filled in from reference TRBV5-1 and TRBJ1-3): KAGVTQTPRYLIKTRGQQVTLSCSPISGHRSVSWYQQTPGQGLQFLFEYFSETQRNKGNFPGRFSGRQFSNSRSEMNVSTLELGDSALYLCASSFDPTPPRNTIYFGEGSWLTVV.

The chain employs TRBV9 and TRBJ2-1; D remains unclear. Between the trimmed V and J ends, which lost 3 bases and 6 bases, there was a span of 10 bases. CDR3 length equals 13 residues. The germline V gene has CDR1 SGDLS and CDR2 YYNGEE. Here the CDR3 reads CASSAYHGNEQFF. The CDR3 DNA reads TGTGCCAGCAGCGCCTACCATGGCAATGAGCAGTTCTTC.

The V gene is TRBV20-1, the J gene TRBJ2-3; D gene unclear. CDR1 DFQATT and CDR2 SNEGSKA come from the germline V gene (reference sequence). This CDR3 is 11 amino acids long. Trimming removed 6 bases from V and 2 bases from J, with 6 bases in between. CDR3 DNA sequence: TGCAGTGCCAGCGACACAGATACGCAGTATTTT. Amino acid sequence: CSASDTDTQYF.

The CDR3 reads CASSNADTQYF. The CDR3, as DNA: TGCGCCAGCAGTAACGCAGATACGCAGTATTTT. The V call is TRBV10-1, the J call TRBJ2-3; D not certain. V gave up 5 bases and J gave up 4 bases, with 4 bases separating them. This CDR3 spans 11 amino acids. Germline V lookup: CDR1 WNHNN, CDR2 SYGVQD (reference sequence).

The chain links TRBV15 to TRBJ2-1; 8 bases match TRBD1. The CDR3 is 15 residues long. Per the germline V gene, CDR1 is LNHNV and CDR2 is YYDKDF (reference sequence). V was clipped by 3 bases and J by 12 bases; unmatched bases: 13. CDR3 nucleotides: TGTGCCACCAGCAGTGGTGGACAGGGCCGCTCTGGGCAGTTCTTC. Translated, it gives CATSSGGQGRSGQFF.

The rearrangement links TRBV5-1 to TRBJ2-7; D might be TRBD2 (6 bases). The CDR3 consists of 15 residues. Per germline, CDR1 SGHRS and CDR2 YFSETQ. V shed 1 base and J shed 9 bases, with 20 bases lying between them. The DNA of the CDR3 is TGCGCCAGCAGCTTGAGTTCGGAGGGTGCCGTTGGGCAGTACTTC. This encodes CASSLSSEGAVGQYF. The variable domain in full, completed from reference TRBV5-1 and TRBJ2-7, reads KAGVTQTPRYLIKTRGQQVTLSCSPISGHRSVSWYQQTPGQGLQFLFEYFSETQRNKGNFPGRFSGRQFSNSRSEMNVSTLELGDSALYLCASSLSSEGAVGQYFGPGTRLTVT.

This sequence joins TRBV6-6 and TRBJ1-5; a possible D gene is TRBD1 (5 bases). V shed 2 bases and J shed 0 bases, with 11 bases lying between them. Germline lookup yields CDR1 MNHNY and CDR2 SVGAGI (reference sequence). This CDR3 region has 16 residues. The CDR3 protein is CASSYTQGVSNQPQHF. CDR3 sequence (DNA): TGTGCCAGCAGTTACACCCAGGGCGTTAGCAATCAGCCCCAGCATTTT.

The chain joins TRBV28 to TRBJ1-2; tentatively, D is TRBD1 (5 bases). The CDR3 is made up of 12 amino acids. Per germline, CDR1 MDHEN and CDR2 SYDVKM. V lost 3 bases, J lost 9 bases, and 11 bases lay in between. The CDR3 loop reads CASSFQGIRYTF. As DNA, the CDR3 is TGTGCCAGCAGTTTTCAGGGCATCCGCTACACCTTC.

Only one count was recorded for this clone. The chain combines TRBV7-2 with TRBJ2-5; TRBD1 matches 9 bases. This CDR3 has 16 amino acids. Trimming at V came to 5 bases and at J to 5 bases, leaving 12 bases not matched to a gene. Per germline, CDR1 SGHTA and CDR2 FQGNSA. CDR3 DNA sequence: TGTGCCAGCAGCCCCGGCAGGGACAGGGCAGGGGAGACCCAGTACTTC. As protein: CASSPGRDRAGETQYF. The full variable domain, rest sourced from reference TRBV7-2 and TRBJ2-5, is GAGVSQSPSNKVTEKGKDVELRCDPISGHTALYWYRQSLGQGLEFLIYFQGNSAPDKSGLPSDRFSAERTGGSVSTLTIQRTQQEDSAVYLCASSPGRDRAGETQYFGPGTRLLVL.

Points on this clone: Additional DNA sequences in this sample encode the identical CDR3. The CDR3 DNA sequence: TGTGCCAGCAGCCGTAACACTGAAGCTTTCTTT. It translates to CASSRNTEAFF. The chain carries TRBV6-5 and TRBJ1-1; D unclear. Germline assignment: CDR1 MNHEY and CDR2 SVGAGI. V lost 6 bases and J lost 2, with 4 bases in between. This CDR3 contains 11 residues.

J is TRBJ2-1 and V is TRBV6-5; 9 bases agree with TRBD1. Germline V gene sequence: CDR1 MNHEY, CDR2 SVGAGI. The junction had 13 bases not matched to a gene; V was cut back by 2 bases and J by 14 bases. The CDR3 totals 15 residues. DNA of the CDR3: TGTGCCAGCAGTTACAGGGGACAGGGTTTTGACAGGGAGTTCTTC. Protein: CASSYRGQGFDREFF.

This clone was seen a few times. This sequence joins TRBV12-5 and TRBJ2-2, with 9 bases lining up with TRBD2. V gave up 5 bases and J gave up 6 bases; unmatched junction bases: 10. In germline, CDR1 is LGHNT, CDR2 FRNRAP. This CDR3 is built from 16 residues. The CDR3 sequence: CASGLGSGGIAGELFF. The CDR3 nucleotides are TGTGCTAGTGGTCTCGGTAGCGGGGGAATCGCCGGGGAGCTGTTTTTT.

A note on this clone: The junction shows a germline mismatch at one end, possibly a read error. The rearrangement links TRBV6-5 to TRBJ1-2; weak D call: TRBD1 (6 bases). The CDR3 runs 13 residues. CDR1 and CDR2 from the germline V gene are MNHEY and SVGAGI. The CDR3 sequence: CASSNSWGLGYTF. CDR3 nucleotide sequence: TGTGCCAGCAGTAACTCTTGGGGGCTTGGCTACACCTTC.

The chain combines TRBV6-5 with TRBJ1-3; no firm D call. V lost 2 bases to trimming and J lost 7 bases, with 15 bases between them. The germline V gene has CDR1 MNHEY and CDR2 SVGAGI. The CDR3 spans 15 residues. CDR3 amino acids: CASSYGVGNSNTIYF. CDR3 sequence (DNA): TGTGCCAGCAGTTACGGTGTAGGGAATTCGAACACCATATATTTT.

The table lists this clone with a few counts. This sequence joins TRBV5-1 and TRBJ2-7, with no clear D. V was shortened by 1 base and J by 3 bases, with 5 bases between the two germline ends. The CDR3 is made up of 12 amino acids. CDR1 SGHRS and CDR2 YFSETQ come from the germline V gene. The CDR3 region is CASSLTNYEQYF. As DNA, the CDR3 is TGCGCCAGCAGCTTGACAAACTACGAGCAGTACTTC.

This sequence joins TRBV6-5 and TRBJ2-1; D is perhaps TRBD1 (5 bases). Germline V lookup: CDR1 MNHEY, CDR2 SVGAGI. Trimming removed 6 bases from V and 4 bases from J, with 13 bases in between. CDR3 size: 14 residues. DNA of the CDR3: TGTGCCAGCAGACCTCCCGGACAATACAATGAGCAGTTCTTC. It is translated as CASRPPGQYNEQFF.

The chain joins TRBV5-1 to TRBJ1-2; 10 bases are shared with TRBD1. This CDR3 is 13 amino acids long. The ends lost 4 bases at V and 7 bases at J; junction bases unmatched: 4. CDR1 is SGHRS and CDR2 is YFSETQ in the germline V gene. The CDR3 nucleotides read TGCGCCAGCAGCGACAGGGGGCTTGTTGGCTACACCTTC. Translation gives CASSDRGLVGYTF.

The J gene is TRBJ2-7, the V gene TRBV27, with 8 nucleotides matching TRBD1. V lost 7 bases, J lost 2 bases, and 4 bases stayed unmatched. Germline V lookup: CDR1 MNHEY, CDR2 SMNVEV (reference sequence). There are 13 residues in the CDR3. CDR3 in amino acids: CASIKQGAYEQYF. The DNA for the CDR3 is TGTGCCAGCATTAAACAGGGGGCCTACGAGCAGTACTTC.

This chain connects TRBV9 to TRBJ2-7; D gene ambiguous. CDR3 size: 12 residues. The ends were cut back, 3 bases at V and 0 bases at J, with 4 bases in the middle. Per the germline V gene, CDR1 is SGDLS and CDR2 is YYNGEE. The CDR3 is CASSGSSYEQYF. DNA of the CDR3: TGTGCCAGCAGCGGGAGCTCCTACGAGCAGTACTTC.